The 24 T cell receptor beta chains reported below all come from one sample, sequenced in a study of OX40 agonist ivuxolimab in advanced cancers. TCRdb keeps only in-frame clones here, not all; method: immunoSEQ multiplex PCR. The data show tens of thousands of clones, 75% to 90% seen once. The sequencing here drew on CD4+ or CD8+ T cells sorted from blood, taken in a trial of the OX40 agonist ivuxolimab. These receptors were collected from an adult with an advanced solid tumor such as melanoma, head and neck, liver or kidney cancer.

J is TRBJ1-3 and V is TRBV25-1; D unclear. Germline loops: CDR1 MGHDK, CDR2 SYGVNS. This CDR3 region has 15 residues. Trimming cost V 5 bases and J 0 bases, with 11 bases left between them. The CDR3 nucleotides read TGTGCCAGCAGTAACCCGGGAAGCTCTGGAAACACCATATATTTT. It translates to CASSNPGSSGNTIYF.

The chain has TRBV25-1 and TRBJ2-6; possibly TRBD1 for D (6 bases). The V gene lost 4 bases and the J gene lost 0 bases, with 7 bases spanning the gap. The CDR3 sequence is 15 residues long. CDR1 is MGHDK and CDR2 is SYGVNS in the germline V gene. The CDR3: CASSGQASGANVLTF. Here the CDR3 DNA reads TGTGCCAGCAGTGGACAGGCCTCTGGGGCCAACGTCCTGACTTTC.

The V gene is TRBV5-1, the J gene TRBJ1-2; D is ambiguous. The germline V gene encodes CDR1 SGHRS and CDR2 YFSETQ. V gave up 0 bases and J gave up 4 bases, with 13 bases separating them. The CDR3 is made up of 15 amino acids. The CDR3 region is CASSLAMDRIYGYTF. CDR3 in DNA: TGCGCCAGCAGCTTGGCGATGGACCGAATCTATGGCTACACCTTC.

As DNA, the CDR3 is TGTGCCAGCAGCTTGGCGGCAGGGGCCCTTAAAGCTTTCTTT. Translated: CASSLAAGALKAFF. The chain carries TRBV5-8 and TRBJ1-1; TRBD1 is a possible D gene (6 bases). Germline V gene lookup returns CDR1 SGHTS and CDR2 YDEGEE. V dropped 0 bases and J dropped 9 bases, with 15 bases sitting between them. The CDR3 consists of 14 residues. The whole variable domain, remainder taken from reference TRBV5-8 and TRBJ1-1, is EAGVTQSPTHLIKTRGQQATLRCSPISGHTSVYWYQQALGLGLQFLLWYDEGEERNRGNFPPRFSGRQFPNYSSELNVNALELEDSALYLCASSLAAGALKAFFGQGTRLTVV.

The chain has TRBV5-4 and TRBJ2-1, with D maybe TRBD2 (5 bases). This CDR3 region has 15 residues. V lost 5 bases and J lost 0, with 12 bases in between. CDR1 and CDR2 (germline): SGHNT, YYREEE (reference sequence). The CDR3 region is CASSLSGRSYNEQFF. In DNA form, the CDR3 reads TGTGCCAGCAGTTTGAGCGGACGCTCCTACAATGAGCAGTTCTTC.

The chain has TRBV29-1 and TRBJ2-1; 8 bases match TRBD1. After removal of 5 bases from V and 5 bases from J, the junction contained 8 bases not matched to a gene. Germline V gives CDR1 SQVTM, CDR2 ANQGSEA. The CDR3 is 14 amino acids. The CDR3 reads CSVLQGAGNNEQFF. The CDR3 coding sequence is TGCAGCGTTCTTCAGGGGGCTGGCAACAATGAGCAGTTCTTC.

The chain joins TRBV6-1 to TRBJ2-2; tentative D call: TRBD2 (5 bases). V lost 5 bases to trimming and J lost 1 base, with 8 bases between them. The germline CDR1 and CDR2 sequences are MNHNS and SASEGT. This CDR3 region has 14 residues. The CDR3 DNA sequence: TGTGCCAGCAGTTCCCGGGGGAACACCGGGGAGCTGTTTTTT. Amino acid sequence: CASSSRGNTGELFF.

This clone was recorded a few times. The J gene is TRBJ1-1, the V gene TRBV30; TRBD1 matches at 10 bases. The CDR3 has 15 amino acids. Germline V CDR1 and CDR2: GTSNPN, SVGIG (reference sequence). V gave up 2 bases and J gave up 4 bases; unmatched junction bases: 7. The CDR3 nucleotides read TGTGCCTGGAGTTCCCCGACAGGGGGCGGCACTGAAGCTTTCTTT. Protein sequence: CAWSSPTGGGTEAFF. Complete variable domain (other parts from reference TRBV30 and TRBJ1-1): SQTIHQWPATLVQPVGSPLSLECTVEGTSNPNLYWYRQAAGRGLQLLFYSVGIGQISSEVPQNLSASRPQDRQFILSSKKLLLSDSGFYLCAWSSPTGGGTEAFFGQGTRLTVV.

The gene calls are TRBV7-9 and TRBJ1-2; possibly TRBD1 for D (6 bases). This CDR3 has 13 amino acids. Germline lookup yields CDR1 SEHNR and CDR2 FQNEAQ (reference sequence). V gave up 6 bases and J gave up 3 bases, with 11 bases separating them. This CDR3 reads CASRPGGDYGYTF. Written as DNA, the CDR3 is TGTGCCAGCAGACCGGGGGGCGACTATGGCTACACCTTC.

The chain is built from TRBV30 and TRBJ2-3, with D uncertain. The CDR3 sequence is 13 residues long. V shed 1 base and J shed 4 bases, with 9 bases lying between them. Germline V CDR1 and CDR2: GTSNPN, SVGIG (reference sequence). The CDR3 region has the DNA TGTGCCTGGAGTGCCTCGGACGCAGATACGCAGTATTTT. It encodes CAWSASDADTQYF. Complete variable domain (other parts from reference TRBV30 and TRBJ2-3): SQTIHQWPATLVQPVGSPLSLECTVEGTSNPNLYWYRQAAGRGLQLLFYSVGIGQISSEVPQNLSASRPQDRQFILSSKKLLLSDSGFYLCAWSASDADTQYFGPGTRLTVL.

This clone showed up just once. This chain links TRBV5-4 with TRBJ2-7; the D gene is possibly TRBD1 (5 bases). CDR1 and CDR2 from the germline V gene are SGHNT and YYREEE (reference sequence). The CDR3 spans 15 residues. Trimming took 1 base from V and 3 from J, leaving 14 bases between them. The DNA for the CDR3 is TGTGCCAGCAGCTTGTTACCGGACATAAGCTACGAGCAGTACTTC. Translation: CASSLLPDISYEQYF.

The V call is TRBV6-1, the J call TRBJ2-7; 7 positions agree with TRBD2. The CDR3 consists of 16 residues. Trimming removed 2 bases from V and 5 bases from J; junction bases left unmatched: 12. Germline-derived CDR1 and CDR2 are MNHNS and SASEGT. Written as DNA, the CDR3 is TGTGCCAGCAGTGAATTTTGGCGGGAGATTTTCGACGAGCAGTACTTC. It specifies CASSEFWREIFDEQYF.

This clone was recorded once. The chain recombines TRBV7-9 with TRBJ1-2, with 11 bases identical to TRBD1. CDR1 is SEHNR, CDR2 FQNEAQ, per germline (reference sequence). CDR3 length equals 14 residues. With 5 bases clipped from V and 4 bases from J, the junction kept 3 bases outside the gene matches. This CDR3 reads CASSMDRGLYGYTF. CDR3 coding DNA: TGTGCCAGCAGCATGGACAGGGGGCTCTATGGCTACACCTTC. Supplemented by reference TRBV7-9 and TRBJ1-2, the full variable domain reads DTGVSQNPRHKITKRGQNVTFRCDPISEHNRLYWYRQTLGQGPEFLTYFQNEAQLEKSRLLSDRFSAERPKGSFSTLEIQRTEQGDSAMYLCASSMDRGLYGYTFGSGTRLTVV.

The CDR3 region has the DNA TGTGCCAGCAGCTTAAGGGGGGGGCAGCAGCCCCAGCATTTT. Translating it yields CASSLRGGQQPQHF. The chain links TRBV7-3 to TRBJ1-5; a weak D match, TRBD1 (6 bases). V gave up 1 base and J gave up 7 bases, with 11 bases separating them. The CDR3 length is 14 residues. Germline V lookup: CDR1 SGHTA, CDR2 FQGTGA.

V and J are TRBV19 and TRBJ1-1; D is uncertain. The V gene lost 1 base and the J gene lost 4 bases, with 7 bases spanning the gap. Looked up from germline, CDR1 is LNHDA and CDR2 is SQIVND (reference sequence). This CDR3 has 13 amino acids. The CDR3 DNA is TGTGCCAGTAGTATAGTGGGAGGCACTGAAGCTTTCTTT. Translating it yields CASSIVGGTEAFF.

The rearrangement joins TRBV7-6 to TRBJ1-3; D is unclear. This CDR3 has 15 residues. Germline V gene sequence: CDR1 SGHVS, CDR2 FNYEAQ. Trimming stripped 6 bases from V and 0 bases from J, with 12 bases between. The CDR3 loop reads CASSQEQSSGNTIYF. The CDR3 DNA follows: TGTGCCAGCAGTCAGGAACAGAGCTCTGGAAACACCATATATTTT.

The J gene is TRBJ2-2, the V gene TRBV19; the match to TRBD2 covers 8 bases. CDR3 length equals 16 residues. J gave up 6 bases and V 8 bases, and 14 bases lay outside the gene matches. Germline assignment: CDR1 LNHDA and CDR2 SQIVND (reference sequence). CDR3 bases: TGTGCCAGTCATTTGGAAGCGGGAGAGATGGCCGGGGAGCTGTTTTTT. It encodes CASHLEAGEMAGELFF. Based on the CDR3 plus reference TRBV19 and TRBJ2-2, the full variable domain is DGGITQSPKYLFRKEGQNVTLSCEQNLNHDAMYWYRQDPGQGLRLIYYSQIVNDFQKGDIAEGYSVSREKKESFPLTVTSAQKNPTAFYLCASHLEAGEMAGELFFGEGSRLTVL.

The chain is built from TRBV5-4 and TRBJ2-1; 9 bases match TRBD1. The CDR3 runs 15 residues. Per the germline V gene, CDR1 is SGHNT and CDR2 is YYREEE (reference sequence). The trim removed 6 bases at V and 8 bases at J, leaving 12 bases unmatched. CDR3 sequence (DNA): TGTGCCAGCACCTATACCGGGACAGGGAATGATGAGCAGTTCTTC. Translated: CASTYTGTGNDEQFF. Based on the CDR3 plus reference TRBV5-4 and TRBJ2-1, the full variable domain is ETGVTQSPTHLIKTRGQQVTLRCSSQSGHNTVSWYQQALGQGPQFIFQYYREEENGRGNFPPRFSGLQFPNYSSELNVNALELDDSALYLCASTYTGTGNDEQFFGPGTRLTVL.

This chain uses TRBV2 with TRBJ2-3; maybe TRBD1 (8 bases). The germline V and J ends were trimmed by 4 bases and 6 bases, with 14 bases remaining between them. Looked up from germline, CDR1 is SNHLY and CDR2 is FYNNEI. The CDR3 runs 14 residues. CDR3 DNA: TGTGCCAGCAGTGGTTACAGGGGGGGGGATACGCAGTATTTT. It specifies CASSGYRGGDTQYF.

CDR3 region: CASSPGGFSYGYTF. CDR3 bases: TGTGCCAGCAGCCCCGGTGGGTTTAGCTATGGCTACACCTTC. The chain joins TRBV4-2 to TRBJ1-2; D remains unclear. The CDR3 has 14 amino acids. Germline V gives CDR1 LGHNA, CDR2 YNFKEQ. V was clipped by 4 bases and J by 4 bases, with 13 bases between them.

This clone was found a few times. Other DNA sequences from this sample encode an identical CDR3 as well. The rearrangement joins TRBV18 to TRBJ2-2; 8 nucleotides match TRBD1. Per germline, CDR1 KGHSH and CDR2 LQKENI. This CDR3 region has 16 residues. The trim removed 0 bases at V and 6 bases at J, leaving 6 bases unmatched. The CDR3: CASSPPTGASAGELFF. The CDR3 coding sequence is TGTGCCAGCTCACCACCGACAGGGGCCTCCGCCGGGGAGCTGTTTTTT. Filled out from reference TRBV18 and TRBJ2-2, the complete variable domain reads NAGVMQNPRHLVRRRGQEARLRCSPMKGHSHVYWYRQLPEEGLKFMVYLQKENIIDESGMPKERFSAEFPKEGPSILRIQQVVRGDSAAYFCASSPPTGASAGELFFGEGSRLTVL.

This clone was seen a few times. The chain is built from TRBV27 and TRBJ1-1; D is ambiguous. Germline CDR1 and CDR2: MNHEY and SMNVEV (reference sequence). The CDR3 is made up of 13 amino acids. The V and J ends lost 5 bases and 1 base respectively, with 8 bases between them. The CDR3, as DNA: TGTGCCAGCAGTACCCCAGAGAACACTGAAGCTTTCTTT. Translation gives CASSTPENTEAFF.

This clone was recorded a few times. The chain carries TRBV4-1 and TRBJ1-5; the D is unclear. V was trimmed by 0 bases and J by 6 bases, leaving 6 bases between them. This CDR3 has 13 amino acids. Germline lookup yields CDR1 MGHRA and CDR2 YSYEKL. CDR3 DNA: TGCGCCAGCAGCCAAGAACCTAGTCAGCCCCAGCATTTT. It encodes CASSQEPSQPQHF.

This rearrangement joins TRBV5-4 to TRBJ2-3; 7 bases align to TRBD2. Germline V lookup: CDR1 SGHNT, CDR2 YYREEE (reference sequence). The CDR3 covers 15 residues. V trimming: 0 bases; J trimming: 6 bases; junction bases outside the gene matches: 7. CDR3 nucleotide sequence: TGTGCCAGCAGCTTGGGTGGGAGGGCGCGGGATACGCAGTATTTT. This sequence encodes CASSLGGRARDTQYF.